These T cell receptor beta chains were read from a single sample in a study of blood T cell repertoires in COVID-19. The data were produced by immunoSEQ multiplex PCR, yet TCRdb's version contains in-frame clones alone and is incomplete. The table includes around 250,000 clones, over 80% detected once. The specimen sequenced was peripheral blood. The receptors were sampled from a woman between 65 and 79 years old with COVID-19, enrolled during active disease. Both conserved end residues are part of each CDR3. A D gene is named only where the DNA matches it firmly. The size entry is marked missing in some rows and otherwise reads once, few, many or a size class.

CDR3 DNA: TGTGCCAGCAGCAACAGGGTAGTTGGAAACACCATATATTTT
CDR3 protein: CASSNRVVGNTIYF
clone size: -
J gene: TRBJ1-3
D gene: -
V gene: TRBV5-5

CDR3 DNA: TGTGCCAGTAGTAATCTCCAGCGGGACCGCACGAATGAGCAGTTCTTC
CDR3 protein: CASSNLQRDRTNEQFF
clone size: -
J gene: TRBJ2-1
D gene: TRBD2
V gene: TRBV19

CDR3 DNA: TGCAGTGCTAGTGACTCGTCTAGCGGGAGGGTCAATGAGCAGTTCTTC
CDR3 protein: CSASDSSSGRVNEQFF
clone size: -
J gene: TRBJ2-1
D gene: TRBD2
V gene: TRBV20-1

CDR3 DNA: TGTGCCAGCACTAGCGAGAATGGCGGGGAGCTGTTTTTT
CDR3 protein: CASTSENGGELFF
clone size: once
J gene: TRBJ2-2
D gene: -
V gene: TRBV6-4

CDR3 DNA: TGCGCCAGCAGCCCTGGGACTAGCGGGAGAAGAGAGACCCAGTACTTC
CDR3 protein: CASSPGTSGRRETQYF
clone size: -
J gene: TRBJ2-5
D gene: TRBD2
V gene: TRBV5-1

CDR3 DNA: TGTGCCAGTAGTCCCATGCTAGCGGGAGCAGTCGAGCAGTACTTC
CDR3 protein: CASSPMLAGAVEQYF
clone size: few
J gene: TRBJ2-7
D gene: TRBD2
V gene: TRBV19

CDR3 DNA: TGTGCCAGCAGCCCTCGTCTAGCGGGAGTGAATGAGCAGTTCTTC
CDR3 protein: CASSPRLAGVNEQFF
clone size: -
J gene: TRBJ2-1
D gene: TRBD2
V gene: TRBV3-1/TRBV3-2

CDR3 DNA: TGTGCCAGCAGTCCCTCCTATGGCTACACCTTC
CDR3 protein: CASSPSYGYTF
clone size: -
J gene: TRBJ1-2
D gene: -
V gene: TRBV28

CDR3 DNA: TGTGCCATCAGTGAGAGGGACAGTAGGAATCAGCCCCAGCATTTT
CDR3 protein: CAISERDSRNQPQHF
clone size: few
J gene: TRBJ1-5
D gene: TRBD1
V gene: TRBV10-3

CDR3 DNA: TGTGCCAGCAGCGTCGGACTACTGACACGGGATACGCAGTATTTT
CDR3 protein: CASSVGLLTRDTQYF
clone size: -
J gene: TRBJ2-3
D gene: -
V gene: TRBV9

CDR3 DNA: TGTGCCAGCAGTCGCTCTACCCTAGCGGAAGAGACCCAGTACTTC
CDR3 protein: CASSRSTLAEETQYF
clone size: -
J gene: TRBJ2-5
D gene: TRBD2
V gene: TRBV27

CDR3 DNA: TGTGCTAGTGGTTTGGTCACCGGGACTAGCGGGAAAAGCTCCTACAATGAGCAGTTCTTC
CDR3 protein: CASGLVTGTSGKSSYNEQFF
clone size: few
J gene: TRBJ2-1
D gene: TRBD2
V gene: TRBV12-5

CDR3 DNA: TGTGCCAGCACCCGGCGGGACAGATTAAACACCGGGGAGCTGTTTTTT
CDR3 protein: CASTRRDRLNTGELFF
clone size: -
J gene: TRBJ2-2
D gene: -
V gene: TRBV11-3

CDR3 DNA: TGTGCCAGCAGCTTAGACCCAGGCAGTACCTTTCCCTACGAGCAGTACTTC
CDR3 protein: CASSLDPGSTFPYEQYF
clone size: -
J gene: TRBJ2-7
D gene: -
V gene: TRBV11-2

CDR3 DNA: TGTGCCAGCTCACCACAGGGGTGGGATACGCAGTATTTT
CDR3 protein: CASSPQGWDTQYF
clone size: -
J gene: TRBJ2-3
D gene: -
V gene: TRBV18

CDR3 DNA: TGTGCCAGCAGTGAAGGGGGGAGGGCGTATGAGCAGTTCTTC
CDR3 protein: CASSEGGRAYEQFF
clone size: -
J gene: TRBJ2-1
D gene: TRBD2
V gene: TRBV2

CDR3 DNA: TGTGCCAGCAGCAACCAGAATACCGAGCAGTACTTC
CDR3 protein: CASSNQNTEQYF
clone size: -
J gene: TRBJ2-7
D gene: -
V gene: TRBV21-1

CDR3 DNA: TGTGCCAGCAGTTCACCACCGGGACAGGGGAGAGATACGCAGTATTTT
CDR3 protein: CASSSPPGQGRDTQYF
clone size: -
J gene: TRBJ2-3
D gene: TRBD1
V gene: TRBV27

CDR3 DNA: TGTGCCAGCAGTAGGGGACTAGCGGGGTTTGGCGAGCAGTACTTC
CDR3 protein: CASSRGLAGFGEQYF
clone size: -
J gene: TRBJ2-7
D gene: TRBD2
V gene: TRBV27

CDR3 DNA: TGTGCCAGCTCACCAGGGGAGGACCAGCCCCAGCATTTT
CDR3 protein: CASSPGEDQPQHF
clone size: -
J gene: TRBJ1-5
D gene: -
V gene: TRBV18

CDR3 DNA: TGTGCCAGCAGCGGACAGGGTAACTATGGCTACACCTTC
CDR3 protein: CASSGQGNYGYTF
clone size: -
J gene: TRBJ1-2
D gene: TRBD1
V gene: TRBV3-1/TRBV3-2

CDR3 DNA: TGTGCCAGCAGTGACGGACAGCCCTACGAGCAGTACTTC
CDR3 protein: CASSDGQPYEQYF
clone size: once
J gene: TRBJ2-7
D gene: -
V gene: TRBV6-2/TRBV6-3

CDR3 DNA: TGCGCCAGCAGCTTGGGGACAGGGGGCTATGGCTACACCTTC
CDR3 protein: CASSLGTGGYGYTF
clone size: -
J gene: TRBJ1-2
D gene: TRBD1
V gene: TRBV5-1

CDR3 DNA: TGCAGCGTTGAAAAGGGAGAAGGAAACACCATATATTTT
CDR3 protein: CSVEKGEGNTIYF
clone size: -
J gene: TRBJ1-3
D gene: -
V gene: TRBV29-1

CDR3 DNA: TGTGCCAGCAGTTACTCCATCGGTAATCAGCCCCAGCATTTT
CDR3 protein: CASSYSIGNQPQHF
clone size: few
J gene: TRBJ1-5
D gene: -
V gene: TRBV6-5

CDR3 DNA: TGTGCCAGCAGTTTGCAACCTCCTACCTGGAACACCGGGGAGCTGTTTTTT
CDR3 protein: CASSLQPPTWNTGELFF
clone size: -
J gene: TRBJ2-2
D gene: -
V gene: TRBV27

CDR3 DNA: TGTGCCACCACCGACAGGGCCTACGAGCAGTACTTC
CDR3 protein: CATTDRAYEQYF
clone size: -
J gene: TRBJ2-7
D gene: TRBD1
V gene: TRBV24-1

CDR3 DNA: TGTGCCAGCAGCGCCCCGGGACTAGCGGCGAACACCGGGGAGCTGTTTTTT
CDR3 protein: CASSAPGLAANTGELFF
clone size: -
J gene: TRBJ2-2
D gene: TRBD2
V gene: TRBV7-8

CDR3 DNA: TGCAGCGTTTGGGACAGGGAGGCCTACGAGCAGTACTTC
CDR3 protein: CSVWDREAYEQYF
clone size: -
J gene: TRBJ2-7
D gene: TRBD1
V gene: TRBV29-1

CDR3 DNA: TGTGCCAGCAGCCGATCGGGATTAGCGGGAATCTACGAGCAGTACTTC
CDR3 protein: CASSRSGLAGIYEQYF
clone size: -
J gene: TRBJ2-7
D gene: TRBD2
V gene: TRBV13

CDR3 DNA: TGTGCCAGCAGCTTCGGCGGGAGTTCCTACAATGAGCAGTTCTTC
CDR3 protein: CASSFGGSSYNEQFF
clone size: once
J gene: TRBJ2-1
D gene: TRBD2
V gene: TRBV11-2

CDR3 DNA: TGTGCCAGCAGTTTCGGGACTAGCGGGTTCGGTGAGCAGTTCTTC
CDR3 protein: CASSFGTSGFGEQFF
clone size: -
J gene: TRBJ2-1
D gene: TRBD2
V gene: TRBV28

CDR3 DNA: TGTGCCAGCTCACCAGAAGATCAGGGTATGGAGCAGTACTTC
CDR3 protein: CASSPEDQGMEQYF
clone size: -
J gene: TRBJ2-7
D gene: -
V gene: TRBV18

CDR3 DNA: TGTGCCAGCAGCCCGGGTGGGGCCAGCTATGGCTACACCTTC
CDR3 protein: CASSPGGASYGYTF
clone size: -
J gene: TRBJ1-2
D gene: -
V gene: TRBV28

CDR3 DNA: TGTGCCTGGTCCTCTTCATCGGGCGGGCAGCCCCAGCATTTT
CDR3 protein: CAWSSSSGGQPQHF
clone size: -
J gene: TRBJ1-5
D gene: -
V gene: TRBV30

CDR3 DNA: TGTGCCAGCAGTGAAAAAGTCAGTCAGACCGGGGAGCTGTTTTTT
CDR3 protein: CASSEKVSQTGELFF
clone size: few
J gene: TRBJ2-2
D gene: -
V gene: TRBV2

CDR3 DNA: TGTGCCAGCAGTTACAGAGGGAACACTGAAGCTTTCTTT
CDR3 protein: CASSYRGNTEAFF
clone size: -
J gene: TRBJ1-1
D gene: -
V gene: TRBV6-5

CDR3 DNA: TGTGCCAGCAGTGACAACAGGCATGCTGAAGCTTTCTTT
CDR3 protein: CASSDNRHAEAFF
clone size: once
J gene: TRBJ1-1
D gene: -
V gene: TRBV6-4

CDR3 DNA: TGTGCCAGCAGCTTAGGGACAGGGGGCCTTAACACTGAAGCTTTCTTT
CDR3 protein: CASSLGTGGLNTEAFF
clone size: -
J gene: TRBJ1-1
D gene: TRBD1
V gene: TRBV7-9

CDR3 DNA: TGTGCCAGCTCATATGGCGGGGGTCTAATGGAGCAGTTCTTC
CDR3 protein: CASSYGGGLMEQFF
clone size: -
J gene: TRBJ2-1
D gene: TRBD2
V gene: TRBV18

CDR3 DNA: TGTGCCAGCTCACTACCGGGACAGGGTCCTCGCGAGCAGTACTTC
CDR3 protein: CASSLPGQGPREQYF
clone size: few
J gene: TRBJ2-7
D gene: TRBD1
V gene: TRBV18

CDR3 DNA: TGCGCCAGCAGCTCCGGACAGGGGGCTGAAAAACTGTTTTTT
CDR3 protein: CASSSGQGAEKLFF
clone size: -
J gene: TRBJ1-4
D gene: TRBD1
V gene: TRBV5-1

CDR3 DNA: TGTGCCAGCAGCCTCTATTCGGGACAGAACTATGGCTACACCTTC
CDR3 protein: CASSLYSGQNYGYTF
clone size: once
J gene: TRBJ1-2
D gene: TRBD1
V gene: TRBV7-3

CDR3 DNA: TGTGCCAGCAGTTACCACTCGGGACTAGCGGGAGGGCCTGGGAATGAGCAGTTCTTC
CDR3 protein: CASSYHSGLAGGPGNEQFF
clone size: -
J gene: TRBJ2-1
D gene: TRBD2
V gene: TRBV27

CDR3 DNA: TGCAGCGTCGAAGGACTAGCGGGAAAGGGGTACGAGCAGTACTTC
CDR3 protein: CSVEGLAGKGYEQYF
clone size: -
J gene: TRBJ2-7
D gene: TRBD2
V gene: TRBV29-1

CDR3 DNA: TGTGCCAGTAGTATCTCCAGTGCCATTGGCGGTGCCGAAGCTTTCTTT
CDR3 protein: CASSISSAIGGAEAFF
clone size: -
J gene: TRBJ1-1
D gene: -
V gene: TRBV19

CDR3 DNA: TGTGCCAGCAGTGTTAGCGGGATGTCCTACAATGAGCAGTTCTTC
CDR3 protein: CASSVSGMSYNEQFF
clone size: -
J gene: TRBJ2-1
D gene: TRBD2
V gene: TRBV9

CDR3 DNA: TGCAGCGTTTTTGCAGGGGGCGGTGGCTACACCTTC
CDR3 protein: CSVFAGGGGYTF
clone size: -
J gene: TRBJ1-2
D gene: TRBD1
V gene: TRBV29-1

CDR3 DNA: TGTGCCAGTACCACCCCGGGACAGGGGAATGAGCAGTTCTTC
CDR3 protein: CASTTPGQGNEQFF
clone size: -
J gene: TRBJ2-1
D gene: TRBD1
V gene: TRBV19

CDR3 DNA: TGTGCCAGTAGGGGGACAGGAGGGGAGACCCAGTACTTC
CDR3 protein: CASRGTGGETQYF
clone size: -
J gene: TRBJ2-5
D gene: TRBD1
V gene: TRBV19

CDR3 DNA: TGTGCCAGCAGCCCAGGACAGGACGGCTATGGCTACACCTTC
CDR3 protein: CASSPGQDGYGYTF
clone size: -
J gene: TRBJ1-2
D gene: TRBD1
V gene: TRBV28

CDR3 DNA: TGCGCCAGCACCCCCTCGGGAACCCCTAACTATGGCTACACCTTC
CDR3 protein: CASTPSGTPNYGYTF
clone size: -
J gene: TRBJ1-2
D gene: -
V gene: TRBV5-1

CDR3 DNA: TGTGCCAGTAGTACAGGGAAGGATCAGCCCCAGCATTTT
CDR3 protein: CASSTGKDQPQHF
clone size: -
J gene: TRBJ1-5
D gene: -
V gene: TRBV19

CDR3 DNA: TGTGCCAGCAGTTACTCGGGAGGGCGGTACGAGCAGTACTTC
CDR3 protein: CASSYSGGRYEQYF
clone size: -
J gene: TRBJ2-7
D gene: TRBD2
V gene: TRBV6-5

CDR3 DNA: TGTGCCAGCACCTTTTTGGCTGGCTCCTACAATGAGCAGTTCTTC
CDR3 protein: CASTFLAGSYNEQFF
clone size: -
J gene: TRBJ2-1
D gene: -
V gene: TRBV27

CDR3 DNA: TGTGCCAGTAGTGCCGGGACACCGAATCAGCCCCAGCATTTT
CDR3 protein: CASSAGTPNQPQHF
clone size: -
J gene: TRBJ1-5
D gene: -
V gene: TRBV19

CDR3 DNA: TGTGCCACCAGTGATTTCACGGGGAGAGATACAGATACGCAGTATTTT
CDR3 protein: CATSDFTGRDTDTQYF
clone size: -
J gene: TRBJ2-3
D gene: -
V gene: TRBV24-1

CDR3 DNA: TGTGCCAGCAGCTTAGGACTACTCAATGAGCAGTTCTTC
CDR3 protein: CASSLGLLNEQFF
clone size: -
J gene: TRBJ2-1
D gene: -
V gene: TRBV11-2

CDR3 DNA: TGTGCCAGCAGCTTGGGACAGCAGCACGAGCAGTACTTC
CDR3 protein: CASSLGQQHEQYF
clone size: -
J gene: TRBJ2-7
D gene: -
V gene: TRBV5-6

CDR3 DNA: TGTGCCAGCAGCTTATTCACTGACATGAACACTGAAGCTTTCTTT
CDR3 protein: CASSLFTDMNTEAFF
clone size: -
J gene: TRBJ1-1
D gene: -
V gene: TRBV7-9